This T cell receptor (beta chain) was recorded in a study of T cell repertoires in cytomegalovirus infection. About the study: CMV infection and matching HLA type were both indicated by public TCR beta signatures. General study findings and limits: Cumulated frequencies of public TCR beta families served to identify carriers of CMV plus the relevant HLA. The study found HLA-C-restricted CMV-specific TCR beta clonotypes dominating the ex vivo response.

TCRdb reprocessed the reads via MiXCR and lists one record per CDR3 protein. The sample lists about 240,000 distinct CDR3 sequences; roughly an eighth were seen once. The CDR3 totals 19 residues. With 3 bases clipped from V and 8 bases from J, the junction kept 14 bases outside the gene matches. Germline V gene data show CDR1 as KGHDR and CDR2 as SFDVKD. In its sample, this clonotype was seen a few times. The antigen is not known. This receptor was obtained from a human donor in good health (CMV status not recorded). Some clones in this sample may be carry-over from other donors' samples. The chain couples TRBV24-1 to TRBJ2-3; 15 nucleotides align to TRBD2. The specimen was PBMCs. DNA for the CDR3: TGTGCCACCAGTGATGGACTAGCGGGAGGGCCGTCCCTGGGTGTTACGCAGTATTTT. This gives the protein CATSDGLAGGPSLGVTQYF.